The 13 T cell receptor beta chains below all came from one sample that was sequenced in a study of blood T cell repertoires in COVID-19. The data were produced by immunoSEQ multiplex PCR, yet TCRdb's version contains in-frame clones alone and is incomplete. Here the sample spans fewer than 250,000 clones, about 88% being singletons. Sequencing used peripheral blood. These TCRs come from a woman aged 40 to 49 who had recovered from COVID-19.

This clone was detected only a few times. Other DNA sequences in this specimen translate into the identical CDR3. This chain joins TRBV5-1 and TRBJ1-3; D is undetermined. The CDR3 is 14 amino acids. V was shortened by 4 bases and J by 3 bases, with 11 bases between the two germline ends. The germline gives CDR1 SGHRS, CDR2 YFSETQ. This CDR3 reads CASSLGGDGNTIYF. The CDR3 nucleotides are TGCGCCAGCAGCCTGGGAGGAGATGGAAACACCATATATTTT.

V usage is TRBV30 and J usage is TRBJ2-3; 14 nucleotides match TRBD2. Losses at the gene ends were 4 bases for V and 3 bases for J; bases not matched to a gene: 15. Per the germline V gene, CDR1 is GTSNPN and CDR2 is SVGIG (reference sequence). This CDR3 has 19 amino acids. The CDR3 sequence is CAWTLPAGLAGVRTDTQYF. The CDR3 region has the DNA TGTGCCTGGACCTTACCGGCGGGACTAGCGGGAGTAAGAACAGATACGCAGTATTTT.

J is TRBJ1-2 and V is TRBV28, with 9 bases lining up with TRBD1. The CDR3 extends over 14 amino acids. CDR1 MDHEN and CDR2 SYDVKM come from the germline V gene. V lost 6 bases and J lost 7; bases outside the gene matches: 9. The CDR3 loop is CASRKQGAGVGYTF. In DNA, the CDR3 is TGTGCCAGCAGAAAACAGGGGGCGGGGGTTGGCTACACCTTC.

This clone was counted only a few times. The V and J genes are TRBV30 and TRBJ1-6, with 7 bases fitting TRBD1. CDR3 length: 14 amino acids. Germline V gene lookup returns CDR1 GTSNPN and CDR2 SVGIG (reference sequence). V was pared by 4 bases and J by 9 bases, with 9 bases of the junction left unmatched. CDR3 in amino acids: CAWKPTGIGSPLHF. As DNA, the CDR3 is TGTGCCTGGAAGCCGACAGGGATAGGTTCACCCCTCCACTTT.

This chain uses TRBV19 with TRBJ2-7; a possible D gene is TRBD1 (6 bases). The CDR3 extends over 11 amino acids. CDR1 LNHDA and CDR2 SQIVND come from the germline V gene (reference sequence). The V end lost 5 bases, the J end lost 5 bases, and 7 bases lay between the germline ends. The CDR3 reads CASSSGDEQYF. CDR3 nucleotides: TGTGCCAGTAGTTCAGGGGACGAGCAGTACTTC.

This clone has only a few counts. The chain couples TRBV11-2 to TRBJ1-3, with D hard to call. Trimming pared 10 bases from V and 2 bases from J, leaving 12 bases between. The CDR3 consists of 13 residues. Per the germline V gene, CDR1 is SGHAT and CDR2 is FQNNGV. In nucleotides, the CDR3 is TGTGCCACTCGGGAGGGAGCTGGAAACACCATATATTTT. Amino acid sequence: CATREGAGNTIYF.

The CDR3 is CASRQLLNQPQHF. The CDR3 bases are TGTGCCAGCCGACAGTTACTCAATCAGCCCCAGCATTTT. The chain links TRBV2 to TRBJ1-5; possible D gene TRBD1, 5 bases. With 8 bases removed from V and 3 bases from J, the gap between germline ends came to 11 bases. The CDR3 spans 13 residues. The germline gives CDR1 SNHLY, CDR2 FYNNEI. Complete variable domain (other parts from reference TRBV2 and TRBJ1-5): EPEVTQTPSHQVTQMGQEVILRCVPISNHLYFYWYRQILGQKVEFLVSFYNNEISEKSEIFDDQFSVERPDGSNFTLKIRSTKLEDSAMYFCASRQLLNQPQHFGDGTRLSIL.

This clone was seen once. The rearrangement links TRBV10-3 to TRBJ2-1; 10 positions agree with TRBD2. The V gene's germline CDR1 is ENHRY and CDR2 SYGVKD. The CDR3 is 20 amino acids. The V and J ends lost 4 bases and 6 bases, in that order; junction bases with no gene match: 21. The CDR3 sequence is CAISGRAAGGPLVGVNEQFF. In DNA form, the CDR3 reads TGTGCCATCAGTGGAAGAGCAGCGGGAGGGCCTTTAGTGGGTGTCAATGAGCAGTTCTTC.

The V gene is TRBV15, the J gene TRBJ2-7; a possible D gene is TRBD2 (6 bases). V was shortened by 5 bases and J by 2 bases, with 16 bases between the two germline ends. There are 15 residues in the CDR3. Looked up from germline, CDR1 is LNHNV and CDR2 is YYDKDF (reference sequence). The CDR3 nucleotides are TGTGCCACCAGCCAAGCTCGCGGGGCCCCCTACGAGCAGTACTTC. Protein: CATSQARGAPYEQYF.

V and J are TRBV6-5 and TRBJ1-5; D possibly corresponds to TRBD1 (5 bases). V was trimmed by 2 bases and J by 5 bases, leaving 10 bases between them. Per germline, CDR1 MNHEY and CDR2 SVGAGI. CDR3 length: 14 residues. The DNA for the CDR3 is TGTGCCAGCAGTTACGGGGCGAAGGATCAGCCCCAGCATTTT. Amino acids: CASSYGAKDQPQHF.

This sequence joins TRBV25-1 and TRBJ1-1, with D tentatively TRBD1 (6 bases). This CDR3 spans 13 amino acids. V gave up 5 bases and J gave up 3 bases, with 10 bases separating them. From germline, CDR1 is MGHDK and CDR2 SYGVNS. In DNA, the CDR3 is TGTGCCAGCAGTATACAGGGTTACACTGAAGCTTTCTTT. Its protein is CASSIQGYTEAFF.

This chain uses TRBV28 with TRBJ2-3, with 8 bases that match TRBD2. Germline V gives CDR1 MDHEN, CDR2 SYDVKM. The CDR3 extends over 16 amino acids. V shed 4 bases and J 3 bases; nucleotides not matched to a gene: 9. The CDR3 spells CASSSRAGVGTDTQYF. CDR3 sequence (DNA): TGTGCCAGCAGTTCCCGAGCGGGAGTAGGTACAGATACGCAGTATTTT.

V usage is TRBV5-1 and J usage is TRBJ2-3; 7 bases match TRBD1. The CDR3 is 16 amino acids. Trimming cost V 0 bases and J 2 bases; bases outside gene matches: 6. CDR1 and CDR2 from the germline V gene are SGHRS and YFSETQ. The CDR3 nucleotides are TGCGCCAGCAGCTTGGCCTTAACAGGGGACACAGATACGCAGTATTTT. It yields the protein CASSLALTGDTDTQYF.